This T cell receptor beta chain was sequenced in a study of regulatory T cells in long-lasting Graves disease. HTBI primers from iRepertoire and Arm-PCR of CDR3 regions yielded the TCR beta libraries. TCRdb ran MiXCR on the multiplex PCR reads and lists one entry per CDR3 protein. The sample has roughly 560,000 distinct CDR3 sequences, around 12% seen once. The J segment lost 10 bases and the V segment lost 4 bases, leaving 9 bases of the junction unmatched. This CDR3 is built from 15 residues. The germline V gene has CDR1 LGHDT and CDR2 YNNKEL (reference sequence). This clonotype appeared many times. Time point denoted: newly diagnosed GD, antithyroid drugs for less than 3 months. There was RNA extracted from PBMCs, and the TCR library was made from it. These same data were also listed under a study on T cells in Graves' hyperthyroidism and ophthalmopathy.

Here the sequenced sample was peripheral blood mononuclear cells (PBMCs), taken at new diagnosis, from a patient treated with antithyroid drugs. The sequence derives from a woman younger than 45 with Graves disease. The gene calls are TRBV3-1 and TRBJ1-4, with 10 bases fitting TRBD1. The CDR3 sequence: CASSPLAGQGGKLFF. The CDR3, as DNA: TGTGCCAGCAGCCCTCTAGCTGGACAGGGGGGAAAACTGTTTTTT.